The 13 T cell receptor beta chains listed next were all sequenced from one sample in a study of shared clonotypes between healthy human individuals. Clones were sequenced by immunoSEQ multiplex PCR, and TCRdb holds only the in-frame ones, with some missing. The table records around 500,000 clones, approximately 80% of them present only once. The material sequenced was PBMCs. These receptors were obtained from a middle-aged woman in good health. Some clones in this sample may be carry-over from other donors' samples.

The chain uses TRBV10-1 and TRBJ1-3; TRBD1 matches at 9 bases. Germline V gene lookup returns CDR1 WNHNN and CDR2 SYGVQD (reference sequence). The V and J ends lost 5 bases and 0 bases, in that order; junction bases with no gene match: 11. CDR3 length: 18 residues. CDR3 sequence reads: CASSKGQGEGYSGNTIYF. Here the CDR3 DNA reads TGCGCCAGCAGTAAGGGACAGGGAGAAGGATACTCTGGAAACACCATATATTTT.

On this clone itself: The sample has other DNA sequences that encode this CDR3 too. The genes are TRBV7-9 and TRBJ1-1; D might be TRBD1 (5 bases). CDR1 SEHNR and CDR2 FQNEAQ come from the germline V gene (reference sequence). This CDR3 has 13 amino acids. Trimming took 3 bases from V and 5 from J, leaving 10 bases between them. The CDR3 sequence is CASSFSQGTEAFF. The CDR3 coding sequence is TGTGCCAGCAGCTTTTCCCAGGGAACTGAAGCTTTCTTT.

J is TRBJ1-2 and V is TRBV28; D not resolved. CDR1 MDHEN and CDR2 SYDVKM come from the germline V gene. CDR3 length: 16 amino acids. Trimming took 1 base from V and 1 from J, leaving 13 bases between them. CDR3 loop: CASSLYRQTFNYGYTF. CDR3 DNA sequence: TGTGCCAGCAGTTTATACCGCCAGACTTTTAACTATGGCTACACCTTC.

The genes are TRBV29-1 and TRBJ2-7; 8 nucleotides agree with TRBD2. The CDR3 has 12 amino acids. Germline CDR1 SQVTM, CDR2 ANQGSEA. V shed 6 bases and J 5 bases; nucleotides not matched to a gene: 6. The CDR3 is CSVPGGGDEQYF. CDR3 sequence (DNA): TGCAGCGTCCCGGGAGGGGGGGACGAGCAGTACTTC.

The chain links TRBV6-5 to TRBJ1-4, with a tentative D call TRBD1 (6 bases). Trimming took 5 bases from V and 8 from J, leaving 12 bases between them. Germline assignment: CDR1 MNHEY and CDR2 SVGAGI. This CDR3 has 13 residues. DNA of the CDR3: TGTGCCAGCAGTCCCCCAGGGGAGGAAAAACTGTTTTTT. Protein product: CASSPPGEEKLFF.

The table lists this clone with a few counts. This sequence joins TRBV19 and TRBJ1-1; D unclear. Germline V gene lookup returns CDR1 LNHDA and CDR2 SQIVND (reference sequence). Trimming left V 5 bases short and J 2 bases short, with 15 bases between. The length of the CDR3 is 15 residues. DNA for the CDR3: TGTGCCAGTAGTCCGGCAGTTGGCCTCAACACTGAAGCTTTCTTT. This gives the protein CASSPAVGLNTEAFF.

A single count supports this clone. V and J are TRBV5-1 and TRBJ2-5; TRBD2 aligns across 7 bases. The last part of the DNA fits TRBJ2-7 better; the J call may be wrong. Per germline, CDR1 SGHRS and CDR2 YFSETQ. This CDR3 is 15 amino acids long. The CDR3 spells CASSLVGGSGYEQYF. The CDR3 nucleotides read TGCGCCAGCAGCTTGGTTGGCGGGAGTGGATACGAGCAGTACTTC.

This rearrangement joins TRBV5-1 to TRBJ1-1, with unresolved D. From germline, CDR1 is SGHRS and CDR2 YFSETQ. The CDR3 length is 12 residues. Between the trimmed V and J ends, which lost 9 bases and 9 bases, there was a span of 18 bases. This CDR3 is CATATPGGQAFF. The CDR3 DNA reads TGCGCCACCGCCACGCCGGGCGGGCAAGCTTTCTTT.

Worth noting for this clone: With only one base between it and a far larger clone, this is likely a read error. The chain employs TRBV11-2 and TRBJ2-7; 8 bases fit TRBD1. The germline V gene has CDR1 SGHAT and CDR2 FQNNGV. CDR3 length: 15 amino acids. The CDR3 DNA sequence: TGTGCCAGCAGCCTAGACAGGGGAAGCTCCTACGAGCAGTACTTC. Translated: CASSLDRGSSYEQYF.

The sample holds one count of this clone. The chain is built from TRBV29-1 and TRBJ2-5; TRBD1 aligns across 7 bases. After removal of 3 bases from V and 0 bases from J, the junction contained 7 bases not matched to a gene. The CDR3 has 15 amino acids. The germline CDR1 and CDR2 sequences are SQVTM and ANQGSEA. In DNA, the CDR3 is TGCAGCGTTGAGGTCTTCGGGACAGACCAAGAGACCCAGTACTTC. Translated: CSVEVFGTDQETQYF.

This clone was picked up one time. The chain couples TRBV28 to TRBJ1-2; 10 bases map to TRBD1. The CDR3 extends over 16 amino acids. Germline V gene sequence: CDR1 MDHEN, CDR2 SYDVKM. V dropped 5 bases and J dropped 2; count of bases not matched to a gene: 8. For the CDR3, the DNA is TGTGCCAGCAGTAAACTAGGGGACAGGGGCAACTATGGCTACACCTTC. Encoded protein: CASSKLGDRGNYGYTF.

This CDR3 reads CASSFNPYEQYF. DNA of the CDR3: TGTGCCAGCAGTTTCAACCCTTACGAGCAGTACTTC. This rearrangement joins TRBV28 to TRBJ2-7; D gene unclear. V lost 3 bases to trimming and J lost 4 bases, with 7 bases between them. This CDR3 contains 12 residues. Germline CDR1 is MDHEN and CDR2 is SYDVKM. The full variable domain, its missing parts supplied by reference TRBV28 and TRBJ2-7, is DVKVTQSSRYLVKRTGEKVFLECVQDMDHENMFWYRQDPGLGLRLIYFSYDVKMKEKGDIPEGYSVSREKKERFSLILESASTNQTSMYLCASSFNPYEQYFGPGTRLTVT.

The CDR3 region has the DNA TGCAGCGTTGTGGGCGGGCCCTCTCCCTACGAGCAGTACTTC. It codes for CSVVGGPSPYEQYF. J is TRBJ2-5 and V is TRBV29-1, with a possible D match to TRBD2 (5 bases). With the DNA end fitting TRBJ2-7 better, the J assignment may be wrong. Germline V CDR1 and CDR2: SQVTM, ANQGSEA. The CDR3 has 14 amino acids.